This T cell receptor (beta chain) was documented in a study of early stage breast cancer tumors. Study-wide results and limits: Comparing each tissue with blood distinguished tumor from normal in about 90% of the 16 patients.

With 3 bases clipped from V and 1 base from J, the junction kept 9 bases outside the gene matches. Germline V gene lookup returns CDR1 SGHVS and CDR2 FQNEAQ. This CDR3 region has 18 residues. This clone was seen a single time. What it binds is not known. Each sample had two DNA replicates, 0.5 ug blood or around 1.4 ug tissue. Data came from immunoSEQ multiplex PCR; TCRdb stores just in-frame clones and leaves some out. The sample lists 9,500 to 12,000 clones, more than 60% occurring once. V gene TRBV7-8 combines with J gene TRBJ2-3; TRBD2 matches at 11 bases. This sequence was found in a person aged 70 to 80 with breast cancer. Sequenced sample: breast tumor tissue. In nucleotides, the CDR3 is TGTGCCAGCAGCTTTGTAGCGGGGGGGCTGGGAGGCACAGATACGCAGTATTTT. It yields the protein CASSFVAGGLGGTDTQYF.